These 28 T cell receptor beta chains originate from one sample sequenced in a study of blood T cell repertoires in COVID-19. The protocol was immunoSEQ multiplex PCR, while the TCRdb copy is restricted to in-frame clones and leaves out a portion. The sample lists around 230,000 clones, about 80% occurring once. Sequenced material: peripheral blood. The receptors were sampled from a woman aged 80 or over with acute or convalescent COVID-19.

This chain links TRBV27 with TRBJ2-7, with 9 nucleotides matching TRBD1. The CDR3 loop spans 14 amino acids. In germline, CDR1 is MNHEY, CDR2 SMNVEV (reference sequence). Germline trimming cut 7 bases from V and 3 bases from J; bases unmatched to any gene: 7. The chain's CDR3 is CASTSRDRVYEQYF. In DNA form, the CDR3 reads TGTGCCAGCACCTCCCGGGACAGGGTCTACGAGCAGTACTTC.

J is TRBJ1-1 and V is TRBV6-5; the D is unclear. Looked up from germline, CDR1 is MNHEY and CDR2 is SVGAGI. The CDR3 consists of 15 residues. Trimming pared 2 bases from V and 0 bases from J, leaving 10 bases between. CDR3: CASSYVGSMNTEAFF. The CDR3 DNA is TGTGCCAGCAGTTACGTTGGCTCCATGAACACTGAAGCTTTCTTT.

This clone turned up a few times. The V call is TRBV5-1, the J call TRBJ2-7; 10 bases agree with TRBD1. With V trimmed by 4 bases and J by 1 base, 2 bases remained unmatched. Germline V CDR1 and CDR2: SGHRS, YFSETQ. The CDR3 is 14 amino acids. For the CDR3, the DNA is TGCGCCAGCAGCCCGGGACAGGGGTCCTACGAGCAGTACTTC. Its protein product is CASSPGQGSYEQYF.

The rearrangement joins TRBV27 to TRBJ2-7; no definite D call. V shed 8 bases and J shed 0 bases, with 17 bases lying between them. The CDR3 loop spans 15 amino acids. Germline values: CDR1 MNHEY, CDR2 SMNVEV (reference sequence). CDR3 in amino acids: CASSQTTVSSYEQYF. CDR3 nucleotides: TGTGCCAGCTCCCAGACCACAGTTAGCTCCTACGAGCAGTACTTC.

The rearrangement links TRBV6-5 to TRBJ1-1; no clear D gene. CDR3 length: 14 residues. V lost 4 bases and J lost 1, with 10 bases in between. CDR1 MNHEY and CDR2 SVGAGI come from the germline V gene. The DNA of the CDR3 is TGTGCCAGCAGTTCCTTAGACTCGAACACTGAAGCTTTCTTT. Residues: CASSSLDSNTEAFF.

This clone was found many times. This rearrangement joins TRBV3-1 (or the pseudogene TRBV3-2) to TRBJ1-1; TRBD1 agrees at 8 bases. The V gene's germline CDR1 is LGHDT and CDR2 YNNKEL (reference sequence). The CDR3 has 15 residues. V lost 4 bases and J lost 1; bases outside the gene matches: 5. In nucleotides, the CDR3 is TGTGCCAGCAGCCCGACAGGGGCCGCGAACACTGAAGCTTTCTTT. This gives the protein CASSPTGAANTEAFF.

The V and J genes are TRBV5-4 and TRBJ2-7; perhaps TRBD1 as D (6 bases). The CDR3 has 15 residues. Trimming removed 5 bases at V and 0 bases at J, with 15 bases between. Looked up from germline, CDR1 is SGHNT and CDR2 is YYREEE (reference sequence). CDR3 residues: CASSFSGDSSYEQYF. The CDR3 bases are TGTGCCAGCAGTTTTTCAGGGGATAGCTCCTACGAGCAGTACTTC.

This chain links TRBV3-1 (or the pseudogene TRBV3-2) with TRBJ1-4, with 10 bases lining up with TRBD1. The CDR3 extends over 17 amino acids. CDR1 is LGHDT and CDR2 is YNNKEL in the germline V gene (reference sequence). Unmatched junction bases numbered 5, after V lost 2 bases and J lost 2 bases. CDR3 residues: CASSQPGQGTTNEKLFF. Here the CDR3 DNA reads TGTGCCAGCAGCCAACCGGGACAGGGGACTACTAATGAAAAACTGTTTTTT.

The genes are TRBV4-1 and TRBJ2-6; 10 bases fit TRBD1. There are 19 residues in the CDR3. The germline V gene has CDR1 MGHRA and CDR2 YSYEKL. The trim removed 4 bases at V and 3 bases at J, leaving 12 bases unmatched. CDR3 protein: CASSPIGQGEMSGANVLTF. In DNA form, the CDR3 reads TGCGCCAGCAGCCCTATCGGACAGGGGGAAATGAGTGGGGCCAACGTCCTGACTTTC.

The rearrangement joins TRBV5-6 to TRBJ1-2; tentative D call: TRBD1 (6 bases). The length of the CDR3 is 14 residues. V was clipped by 5 bases and J by 5 bases, with 16 bases between them. The germline CDR1 and CDR2 sequences are SGHDT and YYEEEE. The CDR3 protein is CASRPPQGLYGYTF. In DNA form, the CDR3 reads TGTGCCAGCAGGCCCCCTCAGGGGCTTTATGGCTACACCTTC.

This chain uses TRBV28 with TRBJ2-3, with 12 bases identical to TRBD2. V trimming: 10 bases; J trimming: 5 bases; junction bases outside the gene matches: 4. This CDR3 contains 13 residues. Germline-derived CDR1 and CDR2 are MDHEN and SYDVKM. CDR3: CATSTSGRDTQYF. The CDR3 DNA follows: TGTGCCACATCGACTAGCGGGAGAGATACGCAGTATTTT.

Only one count was recorded for this clone. V usage is TRBV4-2 and J usage is TRBJ1-2; 7 bases are a match to TRBD1. CDR1 is LGHNA and CDR2 is YNFKEQ in the germline V gene. V shed 1 base, J shed 2 bases, and the junction held 1 base outside the gene matches. The CDR3 is 14 amino acids. The CDR3 sequence: CASSQGTGNYGYTF. The CDR3 DNA is TGTGCCAGCAGCCAAGGGACAGGAAACTATGGCTACACCTTC.

V is TRBV10-3 and J is TRBJ2-3, with TRBD2 matching over 7 bases. CDR1 is ENHRY, CDR2 SYGVKD, per germline. The CDR3 is 15 amino acids. V shed 2 bases, J shed 2 bases, and the junction held 4 bases outside the gene matches. CDR3 nucleotide sequence: TGTGCCATCAGTGAGCCTAGCGGACCCACAGATACGCAGTATTTT. This translates into CAISEPSGPTDTQYF.

This rearrangement joins TRBV2 to TRBJ1-2; 7 nucleotides match TRBD1. CDR1 is SNHLY, CDR2 FYNNEI, per germline. Trimming removed 7 bases from V and 3 bases from J; junction bases left unmatched: 8. The CDR3 totals 14 residues. This CDR3 reads CASTLTTGHYGYTF. CDR3 coding DNA: TGTGCCAGCACATTGACGACAGGGCACTATGGCTACACCTTC.

This clone was found once. The V call is TRBV19, the J call TRBJ1-2; TRBD1 is a possible D gene (6 bases). V lost 2 bases and J lost 5, with 12 bases in between. The germline V gene encodes CDR1 LNHDA and CDR2 SQIVND (reference sequence). The CDR3 is 14 residues long. Here the CDR3 reads CASSILDSEYGYTF. The CDR3 DNA reads as TGTGCCAGTAGTATACTGGACAGCGAATATGGCTACACCTTC.

This clone turned up a few times. The chain carries TRBV7-2 and TRBJ2-1; 9 bases fit TRBD1. The ends lost 1 base at V and 7 bases at J; junction bases unmatched: 5. This CDR3 region has 15 residues. Germline V gene data show CDR1 as SGHTA and CDR2 as FQGNSA. The CDR3 sequence is CASSLEQGAQNEQFF. CDR3 DNA sequence: TGTGCCAGCAGCTTAGAACAGGGGGCGCAAAATGAGCAGTTCTTC.

This clone was seen once. The chain carries TRBV21-1 and TRBJ2-5; the D call in the table, TRBD2, was not verified against the DNA. TRBV21-1 is shown as a pseudogene. The CDR3 spans 15 residues. The CDR3 loop reads CASSESRGGEKTQYF. The CDR3 DNA follows: TGTGCCAGCAGCGAGAGTAGGGGGGGGGAAAAGACCCAGTACTTC.

The CDR3 DNA sequence: TGTGCCAGCAGCCCCTCAGGGAAATCGAGTGAAAAACTGTTTTTT. Translation gives CASSPSGKSSEKLFF. The chain carries TRBV11-2 and TRBJ1-4; D is possibly TRBD1 (5 bases). Deletions cut 5 bases from V and 7 bases from J, with 17 bases between. This CDR3 has 15 amino acids. CDR1 is SGHAT and CDR2 is FQNNGV in the germline V gene.

The chain links TRBV12-3 or TRBV12-4 to TRBJ2-7, with 8 positions matching TRBD1. This CDR3 has 12 residues. J lost 6 bases, V lost 5 bases, and 3 bases had no gene match. The DNA of the CDR3 is TGTGCCAGCAGTGCACAGGGGGTCGAGCAGTACTTC. This sequence encodes CASSAQGVEQYF.

This clone was counted a few times. The V call is TRBV5-8, the J call TRBJ2-2; TRBD2 is a possible D gene (6 bases). Per the germline V gene, CDR1 is SGHTS and CDR2 is YDEGEE. This CDR3 is built from 15 residues. Trimming pared 4 bases from V and 4 bases from J, leaving 14 bases between. The CDR3 reads CASSKRARATGELFF. CDR3 nucleotides: TGTGCCAGCAGCAAGCGGGCCCGAGCCACCGGGGAGCTGTTTTTT.

V gene TRBV11-2 combines with J gene TRBJ2-5, with 11 bases matching TRBD2. This CDR3 has 15 residues. V shed 5 bases and J 4 bases; nucleotides not matched to a gene: 6. Germline CDR1 SGHAT, CDR2 FQNNGV. CDR3 DNA sequence: TGTGCCAGCAGCGTAGCGGGGGGGCCGAGAGAGACCCAGTACTTC. Its protein is CASSVAGGPRETQYF.

The DNA for the CDR3 is TGTGCCACCAGTGACTCGGGTTCGCAATCGGGGGTCTCAGGCTATGGCTACACCTTC. It yields the protein CATSDSGSQSGVSGYGYTF. This chain connects TRBV24-1 to TRBJ1-2; TRBD1 is a possible D gene (5 bases). The CDR3 covers 19 residues. Trimming removed 4 bases at V and 4 bases at J, with 27 bases between. From germline, CDR1 is KGHDR and CDR2 SFDVKD.

This chain links TRBV5-1 with TRBJ2-7; TRBD1 matches at 7 bases. J was trimmed by 6 bases and V by 5 bases; bases with no gene match: 5. This CDR3 is built from 12 residues. Germline assignment: CDR1 SGHRS and CDR2 YFSETQ. Written as DNA, the CDR3 is TGCGCCAGCAGTTCCGACAGGGTCGAGCAGTACTTC. It translates to CASSSDRVEQYF. The full variable domain, rest sourced from reference TRBV5-1 and TRBJ2-7, is KAGVTQTPRYLIKTRGQQVTLSCSPISGHRSVSWYQQTPGQGLQFLFEYFSETQRNKGNFPGRFSGRQFSNSRSEMNVSTLELGDSALYLCASSSDRVEQYFGPGTRLTVT.

This clone was counted only a few times. The chain carries TRBV27 and TRBJ2-7, with D possibly TRBD1 on 5 matching bases. The V end lost 8 bases, the J end lost 3 bases, and 14 bases lay between the germline ends. Per germline, CDR1 MNHEY and CDR2 SMNVEV (reference sequence). The CDR3 length is 13 residues. The CDR3 coding sequence is TGTGCCAGCGCCAAACAGGTTAACTACGAGCAGTACTTC. Translated, it gives CASAKQVNYEQYF.

The chain combines TRBV19 with TRBJ2-5, with 7 positions matching TRBD1. The V segment lost 7 bases and the J segment 7 bases; nucleotides outside the gene matches: 3. The CDR3 has 11 residues. CDR1 and CDR2 from the germline V gene are LNHDA and SQIVND (reference sequence). CDR3 DNA: TGTGCCAGTACGGCAGGGGGGACCCAGTACTTC. This gives the protein CASTAGGTQYF. The full variable domain, with the rest looked up from reference TRBV19 and TRBJ2-5, is DGGITQSPKYLFRKEGQNVTLSCEQNLNHDAMYWYRQDPGQGLRLIYYSQIVNDFQKGDIAEGYSVSREKKESFPLTVTSAQKNPTAFYLCASTAGGTQYFGPGTRLLVL.

The chain's CDR3 is CASSLRGGVNGYTF. In nucleotides, the CDR3 is TGTGCCAGCAGTTTACGGGGAGGGGTGAATGGCTACACCTTC. The chain uses TRBV28 and TRBJ1-2; tentatively, D is TRBD1 (5 bases). Germline values: CDR1 MDHEN, CDR2 SYDVKM. Trimming cost V 2 bases and J 6 bases, with 13 bases left between them. The CDR3 consists of 14 residues.

This sequence joins TRBV11-2 and TRBJ2-5; the D gene is possibly TRBD2 (5 bases). Germline values: CDR1 SGHAT, CDR2 FQNNGV. This CDR3 region has 15 residues. V lost 5 bases and J lost 3, with 16 bases in between. DNA of the CDR3: TGTGCCAGCAGCCAGCGTGGTACTAGTGAAGAGACCCAGTACTTC. It codes for CASSQRGTSEETQYF.

The chain employs TRBV18 and TRBJ2-2, with TRBD1 identical over 7 bases. V trimming: 2 bases; J trimming: 4 bases; junction bases outside the gene matches: 4. Germline V lookup: CDR1 KGHSH, CDR2 LQKENI. The CDR3 extends over 15 amino acids. CDR3 in DNA: TGTGCCAGCTCACCAGAAAGGGGGCTCACCGGGGAGCTGTTTTTT. Protein: CASSPERGLTGELFF. Based on the CDR3 plus reference TRBV18 and TRBJ2-2, the full variable domain is NAGVMQNPRHLVRRRGQEARLRCSPMKGHSHVYWYRQLPEEGLKFMVYLQKENIIDESGMPKERFSAEFPKEGPSILRIQQVVRGDSAAYFCASSPERGLTGELFFGEGSRLTVL.